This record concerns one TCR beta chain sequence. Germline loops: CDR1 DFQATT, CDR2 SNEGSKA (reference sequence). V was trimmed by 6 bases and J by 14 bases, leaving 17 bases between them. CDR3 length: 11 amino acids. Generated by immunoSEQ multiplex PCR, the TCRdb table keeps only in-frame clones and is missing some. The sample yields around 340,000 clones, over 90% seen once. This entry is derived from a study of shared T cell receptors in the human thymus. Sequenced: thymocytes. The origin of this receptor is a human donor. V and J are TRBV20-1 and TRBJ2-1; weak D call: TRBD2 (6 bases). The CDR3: CSAKGTSPKFF. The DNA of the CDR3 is TGCAGTGCCAAGGGAACTAGCCCCAAGTTCTTC.